The 23 T cell receptor beta chains presented below share a single source sample, sequenced in a study of response to subunit inactivated influenza vaccine. Via MiXCR, TCRdb re-called the RT-PCR reads, giving one row per CDR3 protein. There are over 150,000 distinct CDR3 sequences in the sample; approximately 12% occur only once, and under 40% lies in the top ten. The sample here was CD8+ T cells sorted from PBMCs, taken around 25 months after vaccination. The source of these receptors is a man aged 45 to 75 who received an inactivated influenza vaccine.

The gene calls are TRBV10-3 and TRBJ2-7; TRBD2 matches 10 bases. This CDR3 comprises 16 residues. Germline CDR1 reads ENHRY; CDR2 reads SYGVKD. V lost 8 bases, J lost 2 bases, and 12 bases stayed unmatched. This chain's CDR3 is CAISKTILAGPYEQYF. The DNA of the CDR3 is TGTGCCATCTCCAAGACCATACTAGCGGGACCCTACGAGCAGTACTTC.

This rearrangement joins TRBV4-3 to TRBJ2-1, with 8 nucleotides matching TRBD2. Trimming cost V 0 bases and J 4 bases; bases outside gene matches: 5. The CDR3 sequence is 16 residues long. The germline CDR1 and CDR2 sequences are LGHNA and YSLEER. The CDR3 loop is CASSQDTGGLYNEQFF. CDR3 coding DNA: TGCGCCAGCAGCCAAGATACGGGAGGGCTTTACAATGAGCAGTTCTTC.

This clonotype occurred a few times. This chain uses TRBV6-5 with TRBJ2-2; a possible D gene is TRBD2 (6 bases). The CDR3 extends over 15 amino acids. Trimming shortened V by 4 bases and J by 2 bases, and 11 bases separated the two germline ends. Per the germline V gene, CDR1 is MNHEY and CDR2 is SVGAGI. The CDR3 region has the DNA TGTGCCAGCAGTTTGGCTAGCGACAACACCGGGGAGCTGTTTTTT. This translates into CASSLASDNTGELFF.

This clonotype was counted a few times. The chain links TRBV25-1 to TRBJ2-2, with 7 bases aligning to TRBD1. Trimming removed 6 bases from V and 3 bases from J; junction bases left unmatched: 4. The CDR3 spans 14 residues. Germline CDR1 MGHDK, CDR2 SYGVNS. The CDR3 DNA follows: TGTGCCAGCAGCGACAGGGTTGACACCGGGGAGCTGTTTTTT. It yields the protein CASSDRVDTGELFF. Variable domain in full (rest from reference TRBV25-1 and TRBJ2-2): EADIYQTPRYLVIGTGKKITLECSQTMGHDKMYWYQQDPGMELHLIHYSYGVNSTEKGDLSSESTVSRIRTEHFPLTLESARPSHTSQYLCASSDRVDTGELFFGEGSRLTVL.

J is TRBJ2-3 and V is TRBV12-3 or TRBV12-4, with unresolved D. This CDR3 spans 13 amino acids. Trimming shortened V by 5 bases and J by 3 bases, and 9 bases separated the two germline ends. The CDR3 coding sequence is TGTGCCAGCAGTCCAGTGGCGACAGATACGCAGTATTTT. Its translation is CASSPVATDTQYF.

J is TRBJ2-7 and V is TRBV6-1; 10 positions match TRBD2. V trimming: 0 bases; J trimming: 3 bases; junction bases outside the gene matches: 5. The CDR3 extends over 16 amino acids. Germline V gene data show CDR1 as MNHNS and CDR2 as SASEGT. The CDR3 DNA reads as TGTGCCAGCAGTGAAGCTGGTAGCGGGAGGATCTACGAGCAGTACTTC. It encodes CASSEAGSGRIYEQYF.

Only a few counts were recorded for this clonotype. The gene calls are TRBV15 and TRBJ2-6, with unresolved D. This CDR3 comprises 15 residues. Germline-derived CDR1 and CDR2 are LNHNV and YYDKDF (reference sequence). V was cut by 1 base and J by 0 bases, with 4 bases left in between. The chain's CDR3 is CATSRGYSGANVLTF. The DNA for the CDR3 is TGTGCCACCAGCAGAGGGTACTCTGGGGCCAACGTCCTGACTTTC. Together with reference TRBV15 and TRBJ2-6, the CDR3 gives the full variable domain: DAMVIQNPRYQVTQFGKPVTLSCSQTLNHNVMYWYQQKSSQAPKLLFHYYDKDFNNEADTPDNFQSRRPNTSFCFLDIRSPGLGDTAMYLCATSRGYSGANVLTFGAGSRLTVL.

This clonotype was detected ten times or more. V is TRBV7-2 and J is TRBJ2-1, with 9 bases aligning to TRBD2. CDR1 and CDR2 from the germline V gene are SGHTA and FQGNSA. The CDR3 contains 16 residues. Unmatched junction bases numbered 5, after V lost 2 bases and J lost 3 bases. CDR3 nucleotide sequence: TGTGCCAGCAGCTTATGGCGGGAGGGCCGCTACAATGAGCAGTTCTTC. It specifies CASSLWREGRYNEQFF.

This chain uses TRBV7-9 with TRBJ2-7; D is possibly TRBD2 (6 bases). From germline, CDR1 is SEHNR and CDR2 FQNEAQ (reference sequence). This CDR3 has 13 amino acids. Trimming removed 5 bases at V and 7 bases at J, with 15 bases between. CDR3 protein: CASSRDFPGEQYF. CDR3 nucleotide sequence: TGTGCCAGCAGCCGGGACTTCCCGGGTGAGCAGTACTTC.

As DNA, the CDR3 is TGTGCCAGCAGCTTTCTCCCGGGACAGGGGGCGAGAGAGCAGTACTTC. Translation gives CASSFLPGQGAREQYF. V usage is TRBV7-6 and J usage is TRBJ2-7; 12 bases match TRBD1. The CDR3 loop spans 16 amino acids. J gave up 7 bases and V 3 bases, and 10 bases lay outside the gene matches. Per the germline V gene, CDR1 is SGHVS and CDR2 is FNYEAQ.

This clonotype was seen more than once but under ten times. The rearrangement uses TRBV12-3 or TRBV12-4 and TRBJ2-3; D not certain. CDR3 size: 15 residues. The V gene lost 5 bases and the J gene lost 3 bases, with 15 bases spanning the gap. As DNA, the CDR3 is TGTGCCAGCAGTCTATATGAACAGCGTACAGATACGCAGTATTTT. Its protein is CASSLYEQRTDTQYF.

This clonotype occurred many times. The chain combines TRBV29-1 with TRBJ2-1; 12 bases are shared with TRBD1. This CDR3 comprises 14 residues. The J segment lost 4 bases and the V segment lost 5 bases, leaving 3 bases of the junction unmatched. CDR1 is SQVTM, CDR2 ANQGSEA, per germline. CDR3 sequence (DNA): TGCAGCGTTACGGGACAGGGGGCATACAATGAGCAGTTCTTC. Its protein product is CSVTGQGAYNEQFF.

The chain employs TRBV7-8 and TRBJ2-3; 9 nucleotides agree with TRBD2. Germline CDR1 reads SGHVS; CDR2 reads FQNEAQ. This CDR3 has 15 residues. J was trimmed by 5 bases and V by 5 bases; bases with no gene match: 8. CDR3 sequence reads: CASSLEREERDTQYF. As DNA, the CDR3 is TGTGCCAGCAGCCTGGAGCGGGAGGAAAGAGATACGCAGTATTTT.

The chain carries TRBV7-2 and TRBJ2-3; 8 nucleotides align to TRBD2. Germline assignment: CDR1 SGHTA and CDR2 FQGNSA. The V and J ends lost 1 base and 2 bases, in that order; junction bases with no gene match: 8. CDR3 length: 17 amino acids. The CDR3 loop reads CASSLVGAGGLTDTQYF. The DNA of the CDR3 is TGTGCCAGCAGCTTAGTTGGGGCGGGAGGCCTCACAGATACGCAGTATTTT.

Many counts were recorded for this clonotype. CDR3 sequence reads: CASKGQLNTEAFF. The CDR3, as DNA: TGTGCCAGCAAAGGGCAGCTGAACACTGAAGCTTTCTTT. The chain uses TRBV21-1 and TRBJ1-1. TRBV21-1 corresponds to a pseudogene. The CDR3 sequence is 13 residues long.

The CDR3 loop reads CASSLSARVGNGYTF. CDR3 bases: TGTGCCAGCAGTTTATCGGCCAGGGTAGGGAATGGCTACACCTTC. The gene calls are TRBV27 and TRBJ1-2; a weak D match, TRBD1 (5 bases). The CDR3 is made up of 15 amino acids. Trimming took off 0 bases at V and 6 bases at J, with 14 bases between the two ends. Germline V gives CDR1 MNHEY, CDR2 SMNVEV (reference sequence).

This clonotype has a handful of counts. The chain has TRBV4-2 and TRBJ1-2, with no clear D. V was pared by 1 base and J by 4 bases, with 10 bases between. CDR1 and CDR2 from the germline V gene are LGHNA and YNFKEQ. The CDR3 spans 14 residues. CDR3 sequence (DNA): TGTGCCAGCAGCCAAGGCCTGGGAGGCTATGGCTACACCTTC. This translates into CASSQGLGGYGYTF.

This clonotype occurred a few times. The V gene is TRBV28, the J gene TRBJ1-2, with unresolved D. The germline V gene has CDR1 MDHEN and CDR2 SYDVKM. This CDR3 is built from 13 residues. V lost 6 bases to trimming and J lost 8 bases, with 16 bases between them. CDR3 bases: TGTGCCAGCAGCCCGACCGGGGATCGGGGCTACACCTTC. Translating gives CASSPTGDRGYTF.

This clonotype was counted a few times. The chain recombines TRBV7-2 with TRBJ2-3, with 7 nucleotides matching TRBD1. This CDR3 is 16 amino acids long. The germline CDR1 and CDR2 sequences are SGHTA and FQGNSA. J gave up 3 bases and V 1 base, and 7 bases lay outside the gene matches. The DNA of the CDR3 is TGTGCCAGCAGCTTAGTACAGGGGAGTAGAACAGATACGCAGTATTTT. It codes for CASSLVQGSRTDTQYF.

This chain uses TRBV12-3 or TRBV12-4 with TRBJ1-1, with TRBD1 matching over 9 bases. This CDR3 has 17 amino acids. With 7 bases clipped from V and 1 base from J, the junction kept 13 bases outside the gene matches. The CDR3 sequence: CASKSILPGQGNTEAFF. The CDR3 coding sequence is TGTGCCAGCAAAAGTATTCTCCCGGGACAGGGGAACACTGAAGCTTTCTTT.

This clonotype came up a few times. The chain employs TRBV5-1 and TRBJ2-5, with TRBD2 matching 8 bases. Trimming at V came to 2 bases and at J to 5 bases, leaving 14 bases not matched to a gene. The CDR3 extends over 17 amino acids. Germline lookup yields CDR1 SGHRS and CDR2 YFSETQ. The CDR3 sequence: CASSLNPQREISETQYF. The CDR3 bases are TGCGCCAGCAGCTTAAACCCACAGCGGGAGATATCGGAGACCCAGTACTTC.

The V call is TRBV20-1, the J call TRBJ2-7; 12 bases line up with TRBD2. Germline CDR1 and CDR2: DFQATT and SNEGSKA (reference sequence). CDR3 size: 15 residues. V gave up 6 bases and J gave up 5 bases; unmatched junction bases: 11. The chain's CDR3 is CSAYSLAGGLNEQYF. CDR3 coding DNA: TGCAGTGCCTACTCCCTAGCGGGAGGGCTAAACGAGCAGTACTTC.

This clonotype was detected a few times. The J gene is TRBJ2-7, the V gene TRBV18; D gene ambiguous. V was cut by 0 bases and J by 0 bases, with 3 bases left in between. The CDR3 contains 13 residues. Germline CDR1 reads KGHSH; CDR2 reads LQKENI. The CDR3 reads CASSPPFSYEQYF. In DNA, the CDR3 is TGTGCCAGCTCACCACCATTCTCCTACGAGCAGTACTTC.